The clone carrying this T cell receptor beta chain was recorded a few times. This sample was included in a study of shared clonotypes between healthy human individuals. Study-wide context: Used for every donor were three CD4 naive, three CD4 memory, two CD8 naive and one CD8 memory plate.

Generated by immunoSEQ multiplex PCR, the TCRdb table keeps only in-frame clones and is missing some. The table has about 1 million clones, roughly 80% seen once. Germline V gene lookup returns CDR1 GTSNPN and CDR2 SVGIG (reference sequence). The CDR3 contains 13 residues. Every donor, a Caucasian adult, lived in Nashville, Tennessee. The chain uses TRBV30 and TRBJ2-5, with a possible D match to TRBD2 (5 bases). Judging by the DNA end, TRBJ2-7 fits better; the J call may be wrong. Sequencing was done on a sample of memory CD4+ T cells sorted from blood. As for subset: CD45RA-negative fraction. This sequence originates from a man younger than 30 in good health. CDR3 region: CAWSVGRGYEQYF. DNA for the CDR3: TGTGCCTGGAGTGTAGGGCGAGGGTACGAGCAGTACTTC.